This TCR beta chain was recovered during a study of CXCR4 blockade with PD-1 therapy in pancreatic cancer. Study results and limitations: Survival did not correlate with tumor clonality, which averaged 0.14 versus 0.05. Clone frequency correlated with its number of distinct nucleotide rearrangements. Only TCRbeta chains were sequenced here.

Profiling relied on immunoSEQ multiplex PCR, and the TCRdb table lists in-frame clones only, not all of them. The sample lists under 5,500 clones, approximately 58% occurring once. This clone appeared a few times. The target antigen is unknown. No neoadjuvant therapy was given before resection to the patients supplying these archived tumor blocks. The sample comprised tumor tissue. This TCR derives from a human donor with pancreatic ductal adenocarcinoma.

CDR3 DNA sequence: TGTGCCAGCAGCTCGATACAGGGATCTGGAAACACCATATATTTT. Protein: CASSSIQGSGNTIYF. The V gene is TRBV11-1, the J gene TRBJ1-3, with TRBD1 as a possible D gene (6 bases). The length of the CDR3 is 15 residues. The V gene's germline CDR1 is SGHAT and CDR2 FQDESV (reference sequence). Trimming cost V 4 bases and J 1 base, with 11 bases left between them.